The next 2 T cell receptor beta chains were all read from a single sample in a study of STAT3 mutations in large granular lymphocyte leukemia. General study findings and limits: Every T-LGLL patient had at least one immunodominant TCRbeta clonotype.

For these receptors, no antigen is known. Assay used: immunoSEQ multiplex PCR; TCRdb lists only in-frame clones, some missing. The table records 15,000 to 19,000 clones, around 90% of them present only once. Sample: peripheral blood mononuclear cells. The receptors come from a woman aged 50 to 60 with T-cell large granular lymphocyte leukemia. Some clones in this sample may be carry-over from other donors' samples.

This sequence joins TRBV30 and TRBJ2-4, with D tentatively TRBD2 (5 bases). V dropped 3 bases and J dropped 1 base, with 10 bases sitting between them. Germline CDR1 GTSNPN, CDR2 SVGIG (reference sequence). The CDR3 is made up of 14 amino acids. The CDR3: CAWRLGGAKNIQYF. CDR3 in DNA: TGTGCCTGGAGACTTGGCGGGGCCAAAAACATTCAGTACTTC. The full variable domain, completed using reference TRBV30 and TRBJ2-4, is SQTIHQWPATLVQPVGSPLSLECTVEGTSNPNLYWYRQAAGRGLQLLFYSVGIGQISSEVPQNLSASRPQDRQFILSSKKLLLSDSGFYLCAWRLGGAKNIQYFGAGTRLSVL.

The chain couples TRBV5-5 to TRBJ1-2, with 10 bases identical to TRBD1. The ends lost 0 bases at V and 8 bases at J; junction bases unmatched: 10. The V gene's germline CDR1 is SGHKS and CDR2 YYEKEE (reference sequence). The CDR3 is 16 residues long. The CDR3 protein is CASSLEWTGGNGGYTF. Here the CDR3 DNA reads TGTGCCAGCAGCTTGGAATGGACAGGGGGGAACGGAGGCTACACCTTC.